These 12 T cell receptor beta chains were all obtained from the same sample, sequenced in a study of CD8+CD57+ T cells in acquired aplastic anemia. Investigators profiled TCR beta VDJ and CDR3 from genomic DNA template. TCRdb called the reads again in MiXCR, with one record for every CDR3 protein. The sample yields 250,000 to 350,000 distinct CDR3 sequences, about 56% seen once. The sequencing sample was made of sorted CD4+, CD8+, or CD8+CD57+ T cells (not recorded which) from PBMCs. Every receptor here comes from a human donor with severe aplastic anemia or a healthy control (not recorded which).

Here the CDR3 DNA reads TGTGCCAGCAGCCCACGGACTAGCGGGGGCTACGAGCAGTACTTC. Its translation is CASSPRTSGGYEQYF. The V call is TRBV11-2, the J call TRBJ2-7; 13 bases match TRBD2. Germline V gene sequence: CDR1 SGHAT, CDR2 FQNNGV. This CDR3 spans 15 amino acids. After removal of 5 bases from V and 3 bases from J, the junction contained 4 bases not matched to a gene.

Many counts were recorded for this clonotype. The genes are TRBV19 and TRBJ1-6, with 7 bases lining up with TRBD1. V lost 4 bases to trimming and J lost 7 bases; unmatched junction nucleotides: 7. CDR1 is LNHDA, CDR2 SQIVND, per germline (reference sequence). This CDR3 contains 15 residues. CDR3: CASSNLGGGNSPLHF. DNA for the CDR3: TGTGCCAGTAGTAATCTCGGAGGGGGCAATTCACCCCTCCACTTT.

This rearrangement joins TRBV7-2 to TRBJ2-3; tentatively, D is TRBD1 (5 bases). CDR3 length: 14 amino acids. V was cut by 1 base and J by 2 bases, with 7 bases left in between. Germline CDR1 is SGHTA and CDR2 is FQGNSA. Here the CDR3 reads CASSLGGPTDTQYF. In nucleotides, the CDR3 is TGTGCCAGCAGCTTAGGGGGCCCCACAGATACGCAGTATTTT.

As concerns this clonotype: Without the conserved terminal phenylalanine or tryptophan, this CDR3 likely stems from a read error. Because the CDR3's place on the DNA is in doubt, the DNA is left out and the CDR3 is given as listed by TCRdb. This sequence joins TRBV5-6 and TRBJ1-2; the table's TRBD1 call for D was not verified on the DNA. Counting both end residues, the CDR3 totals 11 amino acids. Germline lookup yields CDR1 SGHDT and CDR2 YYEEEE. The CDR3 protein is CASSLWSGSSY.

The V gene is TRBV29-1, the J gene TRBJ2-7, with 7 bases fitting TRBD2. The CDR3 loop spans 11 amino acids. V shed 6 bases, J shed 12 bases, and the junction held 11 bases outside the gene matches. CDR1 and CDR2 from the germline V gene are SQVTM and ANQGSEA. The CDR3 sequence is CSVGTGGLRYF. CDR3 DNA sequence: TGCAGCGTGGGGACGGGGGGATTGCGGTACTTC.

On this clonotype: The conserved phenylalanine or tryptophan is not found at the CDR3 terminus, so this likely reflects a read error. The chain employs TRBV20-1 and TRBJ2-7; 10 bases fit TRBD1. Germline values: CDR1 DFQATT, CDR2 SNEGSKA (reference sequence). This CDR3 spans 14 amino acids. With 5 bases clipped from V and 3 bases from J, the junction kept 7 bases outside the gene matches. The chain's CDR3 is CSAFRDRGFYEQYL. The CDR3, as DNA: TGCAGTGCTTTCCGGGACAGGGGCTTCTACGAGCAGTACCTC.

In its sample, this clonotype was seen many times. CDR3 bases: TGCAGTACTTTCGGGACCCCGGGGTCCTACGAGCAGTACTTC. This encodes CSTFGTPGSYEQYF. The chain couples TRBV20-1 to TRBJ2-7; the D call may be TRBD1 or TRBD2 (5 bases each). The CDR3 length is 14 residues. V was pared by 8 bases and J by 1 base, with 18 bases between. Germline CDR1 and CDR2: DFQATT and SNEGSKA (reference sequence).

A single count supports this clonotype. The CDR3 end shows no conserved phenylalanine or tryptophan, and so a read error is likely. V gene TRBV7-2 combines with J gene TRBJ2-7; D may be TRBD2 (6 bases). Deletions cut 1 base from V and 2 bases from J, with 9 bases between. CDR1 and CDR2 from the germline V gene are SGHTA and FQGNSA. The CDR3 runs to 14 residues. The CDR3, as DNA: TGTGCCAGCAGCTTAGGGCGGGACCCCTACGAGCAGTACCTC. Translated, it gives CASSLGRDPYEQYL.

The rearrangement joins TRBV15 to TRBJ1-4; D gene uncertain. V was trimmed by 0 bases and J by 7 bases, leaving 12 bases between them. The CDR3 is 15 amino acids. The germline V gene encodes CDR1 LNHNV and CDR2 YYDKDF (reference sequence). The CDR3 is CATSRDRWAREKLFF. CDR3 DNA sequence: TGTGCCACCAGCAGAGATCGCTGGGCCCGTGAAAAACTGTTTTTT.

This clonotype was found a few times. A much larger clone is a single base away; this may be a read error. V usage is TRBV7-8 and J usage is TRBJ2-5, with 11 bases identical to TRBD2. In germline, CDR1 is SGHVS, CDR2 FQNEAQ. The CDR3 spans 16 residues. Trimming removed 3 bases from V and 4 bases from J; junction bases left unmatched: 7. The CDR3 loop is CASSLELAGEGETQYF. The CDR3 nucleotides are TGTGCCAGCAGCTTGGAACTAGCGGGGGAAGGAGAGACCCAGTACTTC.

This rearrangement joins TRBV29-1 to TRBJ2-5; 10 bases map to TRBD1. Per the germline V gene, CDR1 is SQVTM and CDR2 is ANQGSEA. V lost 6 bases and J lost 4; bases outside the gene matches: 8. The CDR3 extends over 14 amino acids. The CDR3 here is CSVTDRGRTETQYF. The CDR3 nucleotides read TGCAGCGTAACCGACAGGGGGCGCACAGAGACCCAGTACTTC.

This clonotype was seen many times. The CDR3 nucleotides are TGTGCCAGCAGTTTAGGACTAGCCGGGGAGCTGTTTTTT. It translates to CASSLGLAGELFF. The chain employs TRBV12-3 or TRBV12-4 and TRBJ2-2, with a tentative D call TRBD2 (6 bases). Trimming took off 1 base at V and 6 bases at J, with 6 bases between the two ends. The CDR3 spans 13 residues.